This T cell receptor beta chain derives from a study of immune characterization of retroperitoneal liposarcoma. TCRdb used MiXCR to reprocess the PCR reads, holding one entry per CDR3 protein. Counted here are roughly 11,000 distinct CDR3 sequences, around 24% occurring once; the ten biggest clones make up 9.1%. This clonotype is medium-sized in the sample. V was shortened by 2 bases and J by 6 bases, with 13 bases between the two germline ends. This CDR3 region has 14 residues. Germline V gene data show CDR1 as MNHNS and CDR2 as SASEGT. This receptor was taken from a female donor with retroperitoneal liposarcoma. The sequenced material came from tumor tissue. This chain links TRBV6-1 with TRBJ1-2; tentatively, D is TRBD1 (6 bases). CDR3 sequence reads: CASSEYTGLDGYTF. The CDR3 DNA is TGTGCCAGCAGTGAATATACAGGGTTAGATGGCTACACCTTC.